Shown below are 8 T cell receptor beta chains from a single sample sequenced in a study of T cell responses to AZD1222 COVID-19 vaccine. Data came from immunoSEQ multiplex PCR; TCRdb stores just in-frame clones and leaves some out. The table records around 130,000 clones, roughly 86% of them present only once. Here the sequenced sample was peripheral blood, taken on day 0 of AZD1222 vaccination. The receptors were sampled from an adult in good health.

This chain uses TRBV5-1 with TRBJ2-7; 10 bases align to TRBD2. The trim removed 6 bases at V and 6 bases at J, leaving 6 bases unmatched. This CDR3 has 13 residues. Germline assignment: CDR1 SGHRS and CDR2 YFSETQ. The CDR3 DNA follows: TGCGCCAGCAAGCTAGCGGGAGCACTCGAGCAGTACTTC. Translated, it gives CASKLAGALEQYF.

The chain is built from TRBV12-5 and TRBJ1-5; no clear D gene. From germline, CDR1 is LGHNT and CDR2 FRNRAP. This CDR3 is 17 amino acids long. V lost 6 bases, J lost 0 bases, and 18 bases lay in between. The DNA for the CDR3 is TGTGCTAGTGGCCCTAATCTTCCGGGGTCTAGCAATCAGCCCCAGCATTTT. It translates to CASGPNLPGSSNQPQHF.

The J gene is TRBJ1-2, the V gene TRBV6-2 or TRBV6-3, with a weak D call TRBD1 (6 bases). Germline CDR1 reads MNHEY; CDR2 reads SVGEGT. The CDR3 extends over 11 amino acids. Trimming cost V 6 bases and J 6 bases, with 8 bases left between them. For the CDR3, the DNA is TGTGCCAGCAGATACAGGGATGGCTACACCTTC. It translates to CASRYRDGYTF.

V gene TRBV2 combines with J gene TRBJ2-7, with 11 positions matching TRBD2. The junction had 8 bases not matched to a gene; V was cut back by 4 bases and J by 0 bases. The germline V gene has CDR1 SNHLY and CDR2 FYNNEI. The CDR3 consists of 17 residues. CDR3 nucleotides: TGTGCCAGCAGTGGTCTAGCGGGAGGATCCTTCTCCTACGAGCAGTACTTC. Protein: CASSGLAGGSFSYEQYF.

This clone has only a few counts. The chain combines TRBV14 with TRBJ1-1; D call uncertain. The V end lost 1 base, the J end lost 3 bases, and 9 bases lay between the germline ends. The CDR3 is 14 residues long. Germline CDR1 SGHDN, CDR2 FVKESK. The DNA of the CDR3 is TGTGCCAGCAGCCAAGTGGGCAGTGACACTGAAGCTTTCTTT. Translation gives CASSQVGSDTEAFF.

The chain carries TRBV10-3 and TRBJ1-4; TRBD1 matches 9 bases. CDR3 length equals 14 residues. Germline V CDR1 and CDR2: ENHRY, SYGVKD. V lost 6 bases, J lost 8 bases, and 7 bases stayed unmatched. The CDR3 sequence is CAISPGTGYEKLFF. In DNA form, the CDR3 reads TGTGCCATCAGCCCTGGGACAGGGTACGAAAAACTGTTTTTT.

The sample holds one count of this clone. The J gene is TRBJ2-7, the V gene TRBV5-4; D may be TRBD2 (6 bases). Between the trimmed V and J ends, which lost 3 bases and 3 bases, there was a span of 13 bases. This CDR3 spans 14 amino acids. Germline V gives CDR1 SGHNT, CDR2 YYREEE (reference sequence). The CDR3 protein is CASSSNKGGYEQYF. In DNA, the CDR3 is TGTGCCAGCAGCTCCAACAAGGGAGGCTACGAGCAGTACTTC. The full variable domain, in which reference TRBV5-4 and TRBJ2-7 provide the parts outside the CDR3, is ETGVTQSPTHLIKTRGQQVTLRCSSQSGHNTVSWYQQALGQGPQFIFQYYREEENGRGNFPPRFSGLQFPNYSSELNVNALELDDSALYLCASSSNKGGYEQYFGPGTRLTVT.

This clone has just a few counts. The V gene is TRBV5-6, the J gene TRBJ1-3; D unresolved. CDR1 is SGHDT, CDR2 YYEEEE, per germline. V lost 1 base, J lost 4 bases, and 12 bases lay in between. The CDR3 loop spans 15 amino acids. The CDR3 sequence is CASSLIQQTGNTIYF. As DNA, the CDR3 is TGTGCCAGCAGCTTGATCCAGCAGACCGGAAACACCATATATTTT.